This TCR beta chain was documented in a study of blood T cell repertoires in COVID-19. Study at large: COVID-19 samples, acute and convalescent, were from the United States, Italy and Spain. From T cells, B-cell-depleted T cells, or PBMCs came the material, which was cDNA or gDNA.

Per the germline V gene, CDR1 is MDHEN and CDR2 is SYDVKM. The ends lost 5 bases at V and 11 bases at J; junction bases unmatched: 9. The CDR3 loop spans 14 amino acids. Original processing methods: Estimates of nucleated cell counts were drawn from the amplification of reference gene primers. Clones were sequenced by immunoSEQ multiplex PCR, and TCRdb holds only the in-frame ones, with some missing. V, J and clone size reflect that table, while D and trimming were determined from the DNA. Among 200,000 or so clones listed, 85% to 90% were seen once. Sequencing used peripheral blood. The receptor was isolated from a man aged 80 or over with acute or convalescent COVID-19. The V call is TRBV28, the J call TRBJ2-1; 10 positions agree with TRBD2. The CDR3 nucleotides are TGTGCCAGCAGTCCCTTTGGGACTAGCGATAAGCAGTTCTTC. Protein sequence: CASSPFGTSDKQFF. Combining the CDR3 with reference TRBV28 and TRBJ2-1 gives the whole variable domain DVKVTQSSRYLVKRTGEKVFLECVQDMDHENMFWYRQDPGLGLRLIYFSYDVKMKEKGDIPEGYSVSREKKERFSLILESASTNQTSMYLCASSPFGTSDKQFFGPGTRLTVL.